Detailed here is one T cell receptor beta chain. The antigen is undetermined. The sample belongs to a study of T cell repertoires in cytomegalovirus infection. Study findings and constraints: Using cumulative public TCR beta family frequency, the authors identified those who carried CMV together with the relevant HLA. Ex vivo, HLA-C-restricted CMV-specific TCR beta clonotypes prevailed over the rest of the response.

The ends were cut back, 5 bases at V and 0 bases at J, with 9 bases in the middle. This CDR3 contains 14 residues. Germline loops: CDR1 SGHVS, CDR2 FNYEAQ. Using its own MiXCR run on the reads, TCRdb lists one record per CDR3 protein. Of about 230,000 distinct CDR3 sequences in the sample, over 20% are singletons; the top ten hold 15% to 20%. The clonotype was recovered from a human donor in good health (CMV status not recorded). Some clones in this sample may be carry-over from other donors' samples. Specimen: CD8+ T cells from PBMCs. The chain combines TRBV7-6 with TRBJ2-3; possible D gene TRBD2, 6 bases. The CDR3 is CASSRRESTDTQYF. DNA for the CDR3: TGTGCCAGCAGCCGCCGGGAGAGCACAGATACGCAGTATTTT. Supplemented by reference TRBV7-6 and TRBJ2-3, the full variable domain reads GAGVSQSPRYKVTKRGQDVALRCDPISGHVSLYWYRQALGQGPEFLTYFNYEAQQDKSGLPNDRFSAERPEGSISTLTIQRTEQRDSAMYRCASSRRESTDTQYFGPGTRLTVL.